The 20 T cell receptor beta chains reported below all come from one sample, sequenced in a study of T-cell memory formation after mild COVID-19 (dated by TCRdb to about 2021). The library was generated by 5' RACE. The sequencing machine was an Illumina NovaSeq 6000. In TCRdb, the public reads were trimmed at Q25 with fastp and aligned with MiXCR, with productive beta chains retained. Entries are consolidated by CDR3 protein sequence, retaining the most common genes and DNA. The sample table records 350,000 to 450,000 distinct CDR3 sequences; less than 25% of these occur just once. Together, the top ten hold 7.5% to 10% of the sample. The specimen sequenced was PBMCs or a T cell subset sorted from them (not recorded which). The source is an adult woman who had mild COVID-19 (a few samples of this study predate the infection). The sample titles of this study are shuffled in the database, so cell type and time point are left out; the donor was told from shared clones.

The chain employs TRBV5-6 and TRBJ1-2, with D perhaps TRBD1 (6 bases). Trimming shortened V by 2 bases and J by 7 bases, and 27 bases separated the two germline ends. CDR3 length equals 18 residues. Germline values: CDR1 SGHDT, CDR2 YYEEEE. The CDR3 sequence: CASSFSPTLTGKGPGYTF. CDR3 coding DNA: TGTGCCAGCAGCTTTTCCCCAACCCTTACAGGGAAGGGTCCTGGCTACACCTTC.

This clonotype has a handful of counts. Here the CDR3 reads CASSQTGEPSYEQYF. Here the CDR3 DNA reads TGCGCCAGCAGTCAAACTGGGGAACCCTCCTACGAGCAGTACTTC. The J gene is TRBJ2-7, the V gene TRBV23-1; no clear D gene. TRBV23-1 is classed as an ORF, of uncertain function. CDR3 length: 15 residues. V shed 2 bases and J shed 0 bases, with 11 bases lying between them.

As regards this clonotype: At one boundary the junction diverges from the germline segment, which might be a read error. CDR3 DNA sequence: TGTGCCAGCAGTTTAAGGGGACAAGGGTTTGATTTT. It specifies CASSLRGQGFDF. The rearrangement uses TRBV12-3 or TRBV12-4 and TRBJ2-3; the D gene is possibly TRBD1 (6 bases). This CDR3 spans 12 amino acids.

This chain joins TRBV12-3 or TRBV12-4 and TRBJ1-3; no clear D gene. The V gene lost 5 bases and the J gene lost 2 bases, with 7 bases spanning the gap. The CDR3 runs to 13 residues. The CDR3 is CASSPPAGNTIYF. In nucleotides, the CDR3 is TGTGCCAGCAGTCCCCCGGCTGGAAACACCATATATTTT.

This clonotype was counted between two and nine times. The chain links TRBV9 to TRBJ1-2; 9 positions agree with TRBD1. This CDR3 contains 16 residues. Per the germline V gene, CDR1 is SGDLS and CDR2 is YYNGEE. Unmatched junction bases numbered 10, after V lost 3 bases and J lost 4 bases. The CDR3 DNA reads TGTGCCAGCAGCGCAGGACAGGGGACCTATTCCTATGGCTACACCTTC. Its protein product is CASSAGQGTYSYGYTF.

This clonotype was counted between two and nine times. The chain uses TRBV15 and TRBJ2-1, with D possibly TRBD1 on 6 matching bases. The CDR3 spans 16 residues. Germline CDR1 reads LNHNV; CDR2 reads YYDKDF (reference sequence). Trimming removed 4 bases from V and 2 bases from J, with 15 bases in between. The CDR3, as DNA: TGTGCCACCAGCATCGGACAGAAAGGCCCCTACAATGAGCAGTTCTTC. The encoded protein is CATSIGQKGPYNEQFF.

V is TRBV12-3 or TRBV12-4 and J is TRBJ2-3, with D possibly matching TRBD1 (6 bases). The CDR3 consists of 13 residues. The V and J ends lost 7 bases and 3 bases respectively, with 11 bases between them. CDR3 sequence (DNA): TGTGCCAGCAAATTGACAGGAACAGATACGCAGTATTTT. Amino acids: CASKLTGTDTQYF.

The V gene is TRBV12-3 or TRBV12-4, the J gene TRBJ1-3, with D perhaps TRBD1 (6 bases). CDR3 length equals 17 residues. The V end lost 4 bases, the J end lost 3 bases, and 19 bases lay between the germline ends. CDR3 in DNA: TGTGCCAGCAGTTGGTCAGGGGCCCTGGTTGATGGAAACACCATATATTTT. Translating it yields CASSWSGALVDGNTIYF.

This clonotype was seen more than once but under ten times. The chain recombines TRBV4-1 with TRBJ1-1; weak D call: TRBD1 (6 bases). Germline V gene lookup returns CDR1 MGHRA and CDR2 YSYEKL. V was cut by 3 bases and J by 5 bases, with 16 bases left in between. The CDR3 consists of 15 residues. The CDR3 here is CASSQNKGGGTEAFF. The CDR3 DNA reads as TGCGCCAGCAGCCAGAACAAAGGAGGGGGGACTGAAGCTTTCTTT.

The rearrangement links TRBV24-1 to TRBJ2-2; D is uncertain. CDR3 length: 13 amino acids. Germline assignment: CDR1 KGHDR and CDR2 SFDVKD. Trimming pared 5 bases from V and 6 bases from J, leaving 9 bases between. The DNA of the CDR3 is TGTGCCACCAGTGTGGGCCGCGCCGGGGAGCTGTTTTTT. Protein sequence: CATSVGRAGELFF.

The J gene is TRBJ1-2, the V gene TRBV4-3; D is unclear. The CDR3 contains 13 residues. Germline loops: CDR1 LGHNA, CDR2 YSLEER. Deletions cut 1 base from V and 5 bases from J, with 8 bases between. In DNA form, the CDR3 reads TGCGCCAGCAGCCAAGTGTTCGGGTATGGCTACACCTTC. Protein sequence: CASSQVFGYGYTF.

This clonotype was counted between two and nine times. In nucleotides, the CDR3 is TGCGCCAGCAGCCAACAGGGGGTATATGGCTACACCTTC. Translating gives CASSQQGVYGYTF. The J gene is TRBJ1-2, the V gene TRBV4-1, with TRBD1 matching 7 bases. CDR3 length equals 13 residues. Germline V CDR1 and CDR2: MGHRA, YSYEKL. Trimming at V came to 2 bases and at J to 5 bases, leaving 2 bases not matched to a gene.

The chain joins TRBV19 to TRBJ1-5; TRBD1 is a possible D gene (5 bases). V was pared by 5 bases and J by 2 bases, with 10 bases between. Germline V gene lookup returns CDR1 LNHDA and CDR2 SQIVND (reference sequence). The CDR3 totals 14 residues. CDR3 region: CASSFRAGNQPQHF. The CDR3 DNA is TGTGCCAGTAGTTTCAGGGCCGGCAATCAGCCCCAGCATTTT.

V and J are TRBV5-1 and TRBJ1-3; TRBD1 might be the D (5 bases). With 5 bases removed from V and 4 bases from J, the gap between germline ends came to 16 bases. Germline values: CDR1 SGHRS, CDR2 YFSETQ. The CDR3 spans 15 residues. CDR3 DNA: TGCGCCAGCAGACGCCTCGGGGACGTGGGAAACACCATATATTTT. It translates to CASRRLGDVGNTIYF.

This clonotype came up a few times. This sequence joins TRBV2 and TRBJ2-7; D is perhaps TRBD1 (5 bases). CDR3 length: 12 residues. Deletions cut 8 bases from V and 4 bases from J, with 12 bases between. Germline V CDR1 and CDR2: SNHLY, FYNNEI. In DNA, the CDR3 is TGTGCCAGCGCGGAAAGGGGTTACGAGCAGTACTTC. This translates into CASAERGYEQYF.

This clonotype has only a few counts. The CDR3 protein is CSAREASEIEEQYF. As DNA, the CDR3 is TGCAGTGCTAGAGAGGCTAGCGAGATTGAAGAGCAGTACTTC. The chain combines TRBV20-1 with TRBJ2-7; weak D call: TRBD2 (6 bases). Trimming shortened V by 0 bases and J by 7 bases, and 16 bases separated the two germline ends. The CDR3 totals 14 residues. Per the germline V gene, CDR1 is DFQATT and CDR2 is SNEGSKA (reference sequence).

The V and J genes are TRBV12-3 or TRBV12-4 and TRBJ1-2; D not certain. With 6 bases removed from V and 0 bases from J, the gap between germline ends came to 11 bases. This CDR3 has 14 amino acids. This CDR3 reads CASSSGGANYGYTF. CDR3 nucleotides: TGTGCCAGCAGCTCCGGCGGGGCTAACTATGGCTACACCTTC.

This clonotype has more than one count but fewer than ten. V and J are TRBV7-3 and TRBJ2-3; tentatively, D is TRBD2 (6 bases). The CDR3 sequence is 17 residues long. V lost 2 bases and J 0 bases, leaving 15 bases between the germline ends. The germline gives CDR1 SGHTA, CDR2 FQGTGA. Here the CDR3 reads CASSLGPAGLSTDTQYF. CDR3 in DNA: TGTGCCAGCAGCTTAGGCCCAGCGGGCCTTAGCACAGATACGCAGTATTTT. The full variable domain, its missing parts supplied by reference TRBV7-3 and TRBJ2-3, is GAGVSQTPSNKVTEKGKYVELRCDPISGHTALYWYRQSLGQGPEFLIYFQGTGAADDSGLPNDRFFAVRPEGSVSTLKIQRTERGDSAVYLCASSLGPAGLSTDTQYFGPGTRLTVL.

J is TRBJ1-3 and V is TRBV30; weak D call: TRBD1 (5 bases). Trimming stripped 2 bases from V and 0 bases from J, with 29 bases between. The CDR3 spans 21 residues. The germline V gene has CDR1 GTSNPN and CDR2 SVGIG (reference sequence). This CDR3 is CAWSPTILGTGPILSGNTIYF. CDR3 in DNA: TGTGCCTGGAGTCCAACGATCCTCGGGACGGGCCCGATACTCTCTGGAAACACCATATATTTT.

This clonotype came up a few times. The chain joins TRBV5-1 to TRBJ2-2, with D hard to call. CDR1 SGHRS and CDR2 YFSETQ come from the germline V gene. The CDR3 sequence is 16 residues long. Trimming cost V 0 bases and J 0 bases, with 9 bases left between them. The CDR3 DNA sequence: TGCGCCAGCAGCTTGGTTGGCAGCTCGAACACCGGGGAGCTGTTTTTT. Amino acid sequence: CASSLVGSSNTGELFF.